The rows below give T cell receptor beta chains drawn from one sample of a study of cytomegalovirus exposure and HLA in healthy donors. Profiled with immunoSEQ multiplex PCR; TCRdb holds only in-frame clones, not every one. The sample carries about 190,000 clones, around 82% recorded once. Sequencing was done on a sample of PBMCs. The source of these receptors is a man between 18 and 29 years old in good health and CMV-seronegative. The CDR3 runs from the conserved cysteine through the conserved F or W. D genes are given only for firm matches. Clone size is given for some rows only: seen once, a few or many times, or a class if the clone is expanded.

>17|TRBV21-1|TRBJ2-2|-|-
CASSKPKTWRGTGELFF
TGTGCCAGCAGCAAACCGAAGACCTGGCGGGGCACCGGGGAGCTGTTTTTT
>19|TRBV11-1|TRBJ1-2|-|-
CASRSDVHTAGYKNYGYTF
TGTGCCAGCAGGTCCGATGTCCACACCGCGGGATACAAGAACTATGGCTACACCTTC
>13|TRBV10-3|TRBJ2-7|once|TRBD2
CAIGLAGAYEQYF
TGTGCCATAGGACTAGCGGGGGCCTACGAGCAGTACTTC
>13|TRBV29-1|TRBJ2-7|-|TRBD1
CSVEGGQGYEQYF
TGCAGCGTTGAAGGGGGACAGGGGTACGAGCAGTACTTC
>15|TRBV7-2|TRBJ2-7|once|TRBD1
CASRLDRAVGYEQYF
TGTGCCAGCAGACTAGACAGGGCAGTCGGCTACGAGCAGTACTTC
>11|TRBV29-1|TRBJ1-2|-|-
CSVEGGGGYTF
TGCAGCGTTGAAGGGGGAGGTGGCTACACCTTC
>15|TRBV5-1|TRBJ2-1|-|-
CASSLRPGTYNEQFF
TGCGCCAGCAGCTTGCGCCCGGGGACCTACAATGAGCAGTTCTTC
>13|TRBV7-3|TRBJ2-2|few|-
CASSPQGTGELFF
TGTGCCAGCAGCCCGCAGGGCACCGGGGAGCTGTTTTTT
>17|TRBV29-1|TRBJ2-1|few|TRBD2
CSVEGGLAGGSYNEQFF
TGCAGCGTTGAAGGGGGACTAGCGGGAGGGTCCTACAATGAGCAGTTCTTC
>17|TRBV29-1|TRBJ2-7|few|-
CSVIRTSGRIPSPEQYF
TGCAGCGTCATACGGACTTCCGGCCGAATACCTAGTCCCGAGCAGTACTTC
>11|TRBV9|TRBJ1-6|-|-
CASSATGDLHF
TGTGCCAGCAGTGCTACAGGAGACCTCCACTTT
>16|TRBV4-3|TRBJ2-3|-|TRBD2
CASSQDAGGAPDTQYF
TGCGCCAGCAGCCAAGACGCCGGGGGGGCCCCAGATACGCAGTATTTT
>15|TRBV9|TRBJ2-5|-|TRBD2
CASSGGTTLPGSQYF
TGTGCCAGCAGCGGCGGGACTACTCTTCCCGGGTCCCAGTACTTC
>18|TRBV11-3|TRBJ2-6|once|-
CASSPGHLPISGANVLTF
TGTGCCAGCAGCCCCGGACATCTCCCTATCTCTGGGGCCAACGTCCTGACTTTC